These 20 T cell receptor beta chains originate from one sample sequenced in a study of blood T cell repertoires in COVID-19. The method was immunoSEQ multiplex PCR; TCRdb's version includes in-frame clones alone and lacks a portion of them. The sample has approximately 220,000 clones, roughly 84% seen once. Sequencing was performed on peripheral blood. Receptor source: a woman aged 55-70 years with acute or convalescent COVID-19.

The CDR3 is CASGHGGRGQPQHF. The CDR3 DNA follows: TGTGCCAGCGGCCACGGGGGTCGGGGTCAGCCCCAGCATTTT. The chain is built from TRBV28 and TRBJ1-5, with D possibly being TRBD1 (5 bases). The CDR3 runs to 14 residues. The V end was cut by 8 bases, the J end by 6 bases, with 17 bases between. Germline V CDR1 and CDR2: MDHEN, SYDVKM.

The CDR3 nucleotides read TGCGCCAGCAGACCTACAGGGAGAACTAATGAAAAACTGTTTTTT. It yields the protein CASRPTGRTNEKLFF. This chain links TRBV5-1 with TRBJ1-4, with D tentatively TRBD1 (6 bases). The CDR3 is made up of 15 amino acids. Germline CDR1 reads SGHRS; CDR2 reads YFSETQ. Trimming removed 5 bases from V and 1 base from J, with 12 bases in between.

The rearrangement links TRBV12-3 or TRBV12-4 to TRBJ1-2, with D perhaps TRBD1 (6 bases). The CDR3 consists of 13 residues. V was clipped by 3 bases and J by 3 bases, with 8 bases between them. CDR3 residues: CASSLGAYYGYTF. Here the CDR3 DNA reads TGTGCCAGCAGTTTGGGGGCTTACTATGGCTACACCTTC.

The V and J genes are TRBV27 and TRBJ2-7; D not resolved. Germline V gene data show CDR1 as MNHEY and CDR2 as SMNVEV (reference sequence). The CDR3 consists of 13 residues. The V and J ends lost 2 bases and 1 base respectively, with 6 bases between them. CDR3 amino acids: CASSLGESYEQYF. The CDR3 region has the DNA TGTGCCAGCAGTTTAGGTGAGTCCTACGAGCAGTACTTC.

The CDR3 spells CAIRIGRNSPLHF. The CDR3 DNA is TGTGCCATCAGAATCGGTCGTAATTCACCCCTCCACTTT. The rearrangement joins TRBV10-3 to TRBJ1-6; no clear D gene. With 6 bases removed from V and 6 bases from J, the gap between germline ends came to 9 bases. The CDR3 covers 13 residues. From germline, CDR1 is ENHRY and CDR2 SYGVKD.

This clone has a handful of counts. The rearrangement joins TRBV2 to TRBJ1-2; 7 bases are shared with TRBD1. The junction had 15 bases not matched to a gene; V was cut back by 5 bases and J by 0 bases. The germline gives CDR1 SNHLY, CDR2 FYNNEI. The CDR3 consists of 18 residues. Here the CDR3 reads CASSKNPGQTATNYGYTF. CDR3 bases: TGTGCCAGCAGTAAAAATCCGGGACAGACCGCAACTAACTATGGCTACACCTTC.

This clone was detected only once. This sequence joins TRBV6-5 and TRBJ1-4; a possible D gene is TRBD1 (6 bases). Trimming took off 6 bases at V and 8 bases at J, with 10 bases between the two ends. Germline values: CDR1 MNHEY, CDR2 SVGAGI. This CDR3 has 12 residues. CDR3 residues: CASSRGREKLFF. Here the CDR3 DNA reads TGTGCCAGCAGCAGGGGTCGGGAAAAACTGTTTTTT.

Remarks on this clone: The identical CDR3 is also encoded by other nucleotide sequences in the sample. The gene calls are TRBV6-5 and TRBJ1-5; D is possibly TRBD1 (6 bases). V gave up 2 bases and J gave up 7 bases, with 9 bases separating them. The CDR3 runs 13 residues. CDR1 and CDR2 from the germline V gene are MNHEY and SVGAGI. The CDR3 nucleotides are TGTGCCAGCAGTTACGGTAGGGGGCAGCCCCAGCATTTT. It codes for CASSYGRGQPQHF.

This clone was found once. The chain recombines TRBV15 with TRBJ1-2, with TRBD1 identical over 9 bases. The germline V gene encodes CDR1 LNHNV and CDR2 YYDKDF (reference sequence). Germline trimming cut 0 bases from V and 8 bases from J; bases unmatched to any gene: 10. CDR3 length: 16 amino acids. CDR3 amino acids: CATSRDYSGTGKGYTF. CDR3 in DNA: TGTGCCACCAGCAGAGATTACTCCGGGACAGGGAAAGGCTACACCTTC.

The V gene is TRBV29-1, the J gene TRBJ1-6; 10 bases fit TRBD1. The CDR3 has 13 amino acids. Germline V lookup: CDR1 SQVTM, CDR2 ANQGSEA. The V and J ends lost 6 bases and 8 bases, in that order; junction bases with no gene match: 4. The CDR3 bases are TGCAGCGTCCAGACAGGGGGCGATTCACCCCTCCACTTT. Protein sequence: CSVQTGGDSPLHF.

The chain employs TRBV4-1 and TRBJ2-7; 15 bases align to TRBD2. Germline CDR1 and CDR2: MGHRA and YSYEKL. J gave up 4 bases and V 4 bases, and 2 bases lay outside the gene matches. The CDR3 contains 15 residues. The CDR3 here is CASSLGTSGGYEQYF. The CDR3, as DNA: TGCGCCAGCAGCCTTGGGACTAGCGGGGGGTACGAGCAGTACTTC.

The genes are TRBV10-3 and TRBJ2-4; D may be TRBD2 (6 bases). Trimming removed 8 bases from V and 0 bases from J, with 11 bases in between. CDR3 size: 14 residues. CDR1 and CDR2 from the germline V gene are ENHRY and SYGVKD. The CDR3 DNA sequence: TGTGCCATCGGAGGGCGTATAGCCAAAAACATTCAGTACTTC. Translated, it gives CAIGGRIAKNIQYF.

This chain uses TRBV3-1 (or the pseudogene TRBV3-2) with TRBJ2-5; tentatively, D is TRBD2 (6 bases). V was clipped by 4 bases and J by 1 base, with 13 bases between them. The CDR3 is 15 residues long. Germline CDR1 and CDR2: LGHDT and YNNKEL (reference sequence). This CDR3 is CASSPRTTIQETQYF. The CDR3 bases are TGTGCCAGCAGCCCCCGGACTACAATCCAAGAGACCCAGTACTTC.

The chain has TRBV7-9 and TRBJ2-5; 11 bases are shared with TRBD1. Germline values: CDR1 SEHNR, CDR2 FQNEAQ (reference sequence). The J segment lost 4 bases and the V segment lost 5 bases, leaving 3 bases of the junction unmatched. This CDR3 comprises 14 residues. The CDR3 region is CASSPGTGGETQYF. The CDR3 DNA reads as TGTGCCAGCAGCCCCGGGACAGGGGGAGAGACCCAGTACTTC.

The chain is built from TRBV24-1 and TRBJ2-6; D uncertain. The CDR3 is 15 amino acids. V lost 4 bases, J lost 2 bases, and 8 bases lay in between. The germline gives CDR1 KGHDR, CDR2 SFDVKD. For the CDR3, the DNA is TGTGCCACCAGTGAGTTACGGGCTGGGGCCAACGTCCTGACTTTC. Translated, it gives CATSELRAGANVLTF.

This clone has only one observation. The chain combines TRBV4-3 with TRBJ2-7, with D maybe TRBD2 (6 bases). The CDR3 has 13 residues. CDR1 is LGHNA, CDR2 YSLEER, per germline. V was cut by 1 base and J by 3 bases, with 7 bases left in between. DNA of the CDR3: TGCGCCAGCAGCCAAGTCGGGGGCTACGAGCAGTACTTC. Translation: CASSQVGGYEQYF.

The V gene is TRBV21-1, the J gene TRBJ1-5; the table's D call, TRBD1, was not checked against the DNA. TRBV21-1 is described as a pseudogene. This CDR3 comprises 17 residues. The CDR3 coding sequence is TGTGCCAGCAGCAAAGCCATCCGGACAGGGGAGGCTCAGCCCCAGCATTTT. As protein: CASSKAIRTGEAQPQHF.

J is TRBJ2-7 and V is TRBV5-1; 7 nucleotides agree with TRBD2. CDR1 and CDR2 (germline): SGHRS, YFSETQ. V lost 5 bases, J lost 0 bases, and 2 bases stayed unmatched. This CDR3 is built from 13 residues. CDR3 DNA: TGCGCCAGCAGGGCGGGGGACTCCTACGAGCAGTACTTC. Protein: CASRAGDSYEQYF.

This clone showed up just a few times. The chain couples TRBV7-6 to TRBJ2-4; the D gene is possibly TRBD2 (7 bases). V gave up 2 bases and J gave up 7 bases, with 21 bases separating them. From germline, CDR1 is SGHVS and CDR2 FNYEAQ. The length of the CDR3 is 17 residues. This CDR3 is CASSLIGGASPINIQYF. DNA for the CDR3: TGTGCCAGCAGCTTAATTGGGGGGGCCTCGCCCATTAACATTCAGTACTTC.

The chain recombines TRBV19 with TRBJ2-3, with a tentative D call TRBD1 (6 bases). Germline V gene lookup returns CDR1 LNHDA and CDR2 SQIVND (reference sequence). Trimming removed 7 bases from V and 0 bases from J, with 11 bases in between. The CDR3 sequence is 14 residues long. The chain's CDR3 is CASTTGISTDTQYF. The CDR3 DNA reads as TGTGCCAGTACAACAGGGATCAGCACAGATACGCAGTATTTT.